The next 25 T cell receptor beta chains were all read from a single sample in a study of CD8+CD57+ T cells in acquired aplastic anemia. CD8+CD57+ cell expansion, shown by flow cytometry, had occurred in the patients selected for sequencing. Genomic DNA was employed as the template in profiling TCR beta VDJ and CDR3. TCRdb itself ran the reads through MiXCR, one entry per CDR3 protein. The sample consists of 95,000 to 150,000 distinct CDR3 sequences, under 60% of them appearing once. The material sequenced was sorted CD4+, CD8+, or CD8+CD57+ T cells (not recorded which) from PBMCs. The receptor source for this set is a human donor with aplastic anemia.

This chain connects TRBV29-1 to TRBJ2-7; D possibly uses TRBD1 or TRBD2 (5 bases each). V shed 0 bases and J shed 1 base, with 7 bases lying between them. The CDR3 length is 13 residues. The germline V gene has CDR1 SQVTM and CDR2 ANQGSEA. CDR3 region: CSVEEGRSYEQYF. CDR3 DNA: TGCAGCGTTGAAGAGGGACGGTCCTACGAGCAGTACTTC.

The table lists this clonotype with many counts. This chain uses TRBV7-8 with TRBJ2-1, with TRBD1 matching 7 bases. Germline CDR1 SGHVS, CDR2 FQNEAQ. This CDR3 has 14 residues. V shed 5 bases and J 4 bases; nucleotides not matched to a gene: 5. The CDR3 bases are TGTGCCAGCAGCCCCAGGACAGGTTACAATGAGCAGTTCTTC. Translation gives CASSPRTGYNEQFF. Together with reference TRBV7-8 and TRBJ2-1, the CDR3 gives the full variable domain: GAGVSQSPRYKVAKRGQDVALRCDPISGHVSLFWYQQALGQGPEFLTYFQNEAQLDKSGLPSDRFFAERPEGSVSTLKIQRTQQEDSAVYLCASSPRTGYNEQFFGPGTRLTVL.

In this sample, this clonotype turned up many times. This chain connects TRBV2 to TRBJ1-1; no definite D call. The CDR3 extends over 12 amino acids. V dropped 9 bases and J dropped 0 bases, with 8 bases sitting between them. In germline, CDR1 is SNHLY, CDR2 FYNNEI. CDR3 amino acids: CARDGVNTEAFF. The DNA for the CDR3 is TGTGCCAGGGACGGTGTGAACACTGAAGCTTTCTTT.

The J gene is TRBJ2-3, the V gene TRBV3-1, with D perhaps being TRBD1 or TRBD2 (6 bases each). The V end lost 6 bases, the J end lost 2 bases, and 12 bases lay between the germline ends. CDR3 length: 14 amino acids. The V gene's germline CDR1 is LGHDT and CDR2 YNNKEL (reference sequence). In DNA, the CDR3 is TGTGCCAGCAGGAAGGGGGGTGACACAGATACGCAGTATTTT. This translates into CASRKGGDTDTQYF.

This chain links TRBV19 with TRBJ2-3, with D perhaps TRBD1 (5 bases). This CDR3 comprises 15 residues. CDR1 and CDR2 (germline): LNHDA, SQIVND (reference sequence). The V end was cut by 5 bases, the J end by 3 bases, with 15 bases between. In DNA, the CDR3 is TGTGCCAGTAGTTTTCCAGGGCGAACAACAGATACGCAGTATTTT. Protein product: CASSFPGRTTDTQYF.

This clonotype was recorded a few times. The rearrangement uses TRBV28 and TRBJ2-7, with 8 bases aligning to TRBD2. This CDR3 spans 15 amino acids. Germline V lookup: CDR1 MDHEN, CDR2 SYDVKM. V lost 5 bases, J lost 5 bases, and 11 bases stayed unmatched. The CDR3 is CASSEDSGTLDEQYF. CDR3 bases: TGTGCCAGCAGTGAGGATAGCGGGACATTGGACGAGCAGTACTTC.

J is TRBJ1-3 and V is TRBV19, with D unclear. The CDR3 spans 13 residues. V lost 4 bases and J 1 base, leaving 5 bases between the germline ends. Germline V gene data show CDR1 as LNHDA and CDR2 as SQIVND (reference sequence). CDR3 DNA sequence: TGTGCCAGTAGTAGGGGATCTGGAAACACCATATATTTT. It yields the protein CASSRGSGNTIYF.

This clonotype has just a few counts. The chain combines TRBV10-3 with TRBJ1-2; the D gene is possibly TRBD1 (6 bases). The CDR3 covers 13 residues. The V and J ends lost 4 bases and 4 bases respectively, with 10 bases between them. Germline assignment: CDR1 ENHRY and CDR2 SYGVKD. The CDR3 sequence is CAISVDSSYGYTF. As DNA, the CDR3 is TGTGCCATCAGTGTGGACAGCTCCTATGGCTACACCTTC.

The V and J genes are TRBV10-1 and TRBJ1-2; D ambiguous. CDR3 size: 15 residues. V was trimmed by 0 bases and J by 4 bases, leaving 12 bases between them. Germline assignment: CDR1 WNHNN and CDR2 SYGVQD (reference sequence). CDR3 nucleotides: TGCGCCAGCAGTGAGTCACCCGTAGGAGCCTATGGCTACACCTTC. It yields the protein CASSESPVGAYGYTF.

The gene calls are TRBV6-2 or TRBV6-3 and TRBJ2-7; TRBD1 agrees at 11 bases. J gave up 4 bases and V 6 bases, and 14 bases lay outside the gene matches. CDR1 and CDR2 from the germline V gene are MNHEY and SVGEGT. This CDR3 region has 17 residues. In DNA, the CDR3 is TGTGCCAGCAGCGGGTCCGGTGGCGGACAGGGGGCTTACGAGCAGTACTTC. Its translation: CASSGSGGGQGAYEQYF.

This clonotype was seen many times. CDR3 in amino acids: CASSVDERHKISYEQYF. The CDR3 DNA sequence: TGTGCCAGCAGCGTAGACGAGCGACACAAAATCTCCTACGAGCAGTACTTC. The rearrangement joins TRBV9 to TRBJ2-7; D is unresolved. Trimming took 0 bases from V and 0 from J, leaving 16 bases between them. The CDR3 has 17 residues. In germline, CDR1 is SGDLS, CDR2 YYNGEE.

With respect to this clonotype: Likely a read error: the CDR3 ends without its conserved phenylalanine or tryptophan. This chain connects TRBV19 to TRBJ2-3; no clear D gene. The CDR3 is 13 residues long. Per the germline V gene, CDR1 is LNHDA and CDR2 is SQIVND (reference sequence). V was trimmed by 3 bases and J by 4 bases, leaving 8 bases between them. The CDR3 coding sequence is TGTGCCAGTAGTATTACAGTGTCAGATACGCAGTATTCT. Translated, it gives CASSITVSDTQYS.

The sample holds a few counts of this clonotype. The chain employs TRBV7-9 and TRBJ1-1, with D possibly being TRBD1 (5 bases). Germline V gene data show CDR1 as SEHNR and CDR2 as FQNEAQ (reference sequence). CDR3 length: 13 amino acids. V lost 5 bases to trimming and J lost 1 base, with 8 bases between them. The CDR3, as DNA: TGTGCCAGCAGCATGGGACCGAACACTGAAGCTTTCTTT. Amino acid sequence: CASSMGPNTEAFF.

The V gene is TRBV20-1, the J gene TRBJ2-7; TRBD1 aligns across 8 bases. The CDR3 runs to 16 residues. The V segment lost 0 bases and the J segment 5 bases; nucleotides outside the gene matches: 12. CDR1 and CDR2 from the germline V gene are DFQATT and SNEGSKA (reference sequence). The CDR3 DNA sequence: TGCAGTGCTAGAGATGAGTTCCGGGACAGGTTACACGAGCAGTACTTC. It codes for CSARDEFRDRLHEQYF.

This clonotype has only a few counts. The V gene is TRBV7-8, the J gene TRBJ2-7; D may be TRBD1 (5 bases). Germline CDR1 is SGHVS and CDR2 is FQNEAQ. The CDR3 is made up of 13 amino acids. The V end was cut by 1 base, the J end by 3 bases, with 7 bases between. The DNA of the CDR3 is TGTGCCAGCAGCTTAGAAGGGGTCTACGAGCAGTACTTC. Encoded protein: CASSLEGVYEQYF. The entire variable domain, with the rest obtained from reference TRBV7-8 and TRBJ2-7, is as follows: GAGVSQSPRYKVAKRGQDVALRCDPISGHVSLFWYQQALGQGPEFLTYFQNEAQLDKSGLPSDRFFAERPEGSVSTLKIQRTQQEDSAVYLCASSLEGVYEQYFGPGTRLTVT.

This clonotype has only one observation. The chain recombines TRBV24-1 with TRBJ1-5; weak D call: TRBD1 (6 bases). V dropped 4 bases and J dropped 11 bases, with 17 bases sitting between them. This CDR3 has 14 amino acids. Germline lookup yields CDR1 KGHDR and CDR2 SFDVKD. The CDR3 region has the DNA TGTGCCACCAGTGAAAGCGGGGGGGCTGAGACCCAGCATTTT. It translates to CATSESGGAETQHF.

The chain recombines TRBV11-2 with TRBJ2-3, with D perhaps matching TRBD2 (5 bases). CDR3 length: 16 residues. V gave up 1 base and J gave up 4 bases, with 15 bases separating them. Germline V CDR1 and CDR2: SGHAT, FQNNGV. The CDR3 nucleotides read TGTGCCAGCAGCTTAGGAGGGCTGGTAGGAGCAGATACGCAGTATTTT. Protein product: CASSLGGLVGADTQYF.

The sample holds one count of this clonotype. This chain links TRBV9 with TRBJ2-5; 8 bases are a match to TRBD2. This CDR3 region has 14 residues. V was clipped by 3 bases and J by 4 bases; unmatched bases: 5. From germline, CDR1 is SGDLS and CDR2 YYNGEE. DNA for the CDR3: TGTGCCAGCAGCGGACGGGGGGGTGCAGAGACCCAGTACTTC. Protein: CASSGRGGAETQYF.

The chain recombines TRBV12-3 or TRBV12-4 with TRBJ1-4; unclear D gene. V was pared by 3 bases and J by 4 bases, with 3 bases between. CDR3 length: 12 residues. The CDR3 loop reads CASSFYNEKLFF. The DNA for the CDR3 is TGTGCCAGCAGTTTTTATAATGAAAAACTGTTTTTT.

The chain combines TRBV10-3 with TRBJ2-1; 7 bases map to TRBD1. CDR1 and CDR2 (germline): ENHRY, SYGVKD. This CDR3 comprises 15 residues. Trimming removed 3 bases from V and 7 bases from J; junction bases left unmatched: 9. CDR3 region: CAISELTGLFNEQFF. CDR3 nucleotide sequence: TGTGCCATCAGTGAATTGACAGGGTTGTTTAATGAGCAGTTCTTC.

A few counts support this clonotype. This chain uses TRBV20-1 with TRBJ1-2; the D gene is possibly TRBD1 (5 bases). CDR1 and CDR2 (germline): DFQATT, SNEGSKA (reference sequence). V lost 7 bases, J lost 5 bases, and 14 bases lay in between. The CDR3 covers 12 residues. CDR3 DNA: TGCAGTGTCCCAGGGCAGGGTTATGGCTACACCTTC. Amino acid sequence: CSVPGQGYGYTF.

This clonotype was seen just once. The chain is built from TRBV24-1 and TRBJ2-3, with a possible D match to TRBD1 (5 bases). The CDR3 is 13 residues long. V was trimmed by 9 bases and J by 1 base, leaving 10 bases between them. Germline V gene lookup returns CDR1 KGHDR and CDR2 SFDVKD. The DNA for the CDR3 is TGTGCCACCGGCACCAGGGGCACAGATACGCAGTATTTT. It codes for CATGTRGTDTQYF.

The chain recombines TRBV15 with TRBJ2-3; D is unclear. This CDR3 has 13 residues. V lost 0 bases and J 3 bases, leaving 4 bases between the germline ends. CDR1 is LNHNV and CDR2 is YYDKDF in the germline V gene (reference sequence). In DNA, the CDR3 is TGTGCCACCAGCAGAGAAAGAACAGATACGCAGTATTTT. Its translation is CATSRERTDTQYF.

Of note for this clonotype: Given a much more abundant clone one base away, this may be a read error. J is TRBJ2-1 and V is TRBV6-1; 7 bases line up with TRBD2. In germline, CDR1 is MNHNS, CDR2 SASEGT. The CDR3 totals 16 residues. CDR3 protein: CAGSLEASGAYNEQFF. CDR3 bases: TGTGCCGGCAGCCTCGAGGCTAGCGGTGCTTACAATGAGCAGTTCTTC.

This clonotype was recorded many times. This chain uses TRBV5-6 with TRBJ2-7; the D gene could be TRBD1 or TRBD2 (5 bases each). Looked up from germline, CDR1 is SGHDT and CDR2 is YYEEEE. With 0 bases removed from V and 7 bases from J, the gap between germline ends came to 14 bases. The CDR3 contains 14 residues. CDR3: CASSLGGTIGEQYF. The CDR3 DNA reads as TGTGCCAGCAGCTTGGGGGGGACCATAGGGGAGCAGTACTTC.